The 27 T cell receptor beta chains given below trace back to one sample, sequenced in a study of T-cell reconstitution after alpha-beta-depleted transplantation in children (dated by TCRdb to between 2015 and 2016). Library prep was done by PCR. For sequencing, an Illumina HiSeq 2500 was employed. TCR libraries were prepared with molecular barcoding, using unique molecular identifiers to normalize TCRbeta repertoire quantification. TCRdb ran its own pipeline on the public reads, namely fastp trimming at Q25 and MiXCR clone calling, and kept in-frame beta chains. Rows merge per CDR3 protein into single entries with the most common DNA and genes. Within this sample are hundreds of thousands of distinct CDR3 sequences, with roughly 15% of them counted one time only. The ten most abundant clones make up 0.8% to 1.1% of the sample. Sequencing was performed on PBMCs from the stem cell graft donor, taken from the stem cell graft. Receptor source: a human donor who donated a stem cell graft to a child with acute myeloid leukemia.

Regarding this clonotype: Just one base apart from a much larger clone, this may be a read error. This sequence joins TRBV24-1 and TRBJ2-5; TRBD1 matches at 7 bases. CDR1 and CDR2 (germline): KGHDR, SFDVKD. The CDR3 extends over 14 amino acids. In DNA, the CDR3 is TGTGCCACCAGTGAGAGGGGGCCGACGGAGACCCAGTGCTTC. Translation: CATSERGPTETQCF.

The chain joins TRBV7-8 to TRBJ2-3; TRBD2 matches 7 bases. The germline gives CDR1 SGHVS, CDR2 FQNEAQ. Trimming cost V 3 bases and J 0 bases; bases outside gene matches: 6. The CDR3 covers 16 residues. DNA for the CDR3: TGTGCCAGCAGCTTTACTAGCGTCTCTAGCACAGATACGCAGTATTTT. Its protein is CASSFTSVSSTDTQYF.

This clonotype appeared many times. CDR3 coding DNA: TGCAGTGCTATTGGGACAGGGTTTGGTTTGAACACTGAAGCTTTCTTT. It specifies CSAIGTGFGLNTEAFF. J is TRBJ1-1 and V is TRBV20-1, with 9 bases identical to TRBD1. The germline V gene has CDR1 DFQATT and CDR2 SNEGSKA (reference sequence). V was pared by 4 bases and J by 0 bases, with 9 bases of the junction left unmatched. This CDR3 spans 16 amino acids.

In its sample, this clonotype was seen a few times. The V and J genes are TRBV25-1 and TRBJ1-5; D remains unclear. The V gene's germline CDR1 is MGHDK and CDR2 SYGVNS. V was cut by 8 bases and J by 4 bases, with 6 bases left in between. This CDR3 spans 11 amino acids. The CDR3 is CASGWNQPQHF. CDR3 DNA: TGTGCCAGCGGATGGAATCAGCCCCAGCATTTT. Full variable domain (missing parts from reference TRBV25-1 and TRBJ1-5): EADIYQTPRYLVIGTGKKITLECSQTMGHDKMYWYQQDPGMELHLIHYSYGVNSTEKGDLSSESTVSRIRTEHFPLTLESARPSHTSQYLCASGWNQPQHFGDGTRLSIL.

This clonotype was found many times. The rearrangement joins TRBV18 to TRBJ2-1; D gene unclear. CDR1 is KGHSH, CDR2 LQKENI, per germline. The CDR3 is 13 residues long. Trimming cost V 2 bases and J 4 bases, with 6 bases left between them. This CDR3 is CASSPEAYNEQFF. The CDR3 DNA is TGTGCCAGCTCACCAGAGGCATACAATGAGCAGTTCTTC.

The sample holds a few counts of this clonotype. The chain links TRBV5-1 to TRBJ2-1, with D tentatively TRBD1 (8 bases). The CDR3 sequence is 15 residues long. Germline-derived CDR1 and CDR2 are SGHRS and YFSETQ. V was trimmed by 1 base and J by 7 bases, leaving 15 bases between them. Written as DNA, the CDR3 is TGCGCCAGCAGCTTGTGGACAGGGAGGGTGAATGAGCAGTTCTTC. It yields the protein CASSLWTGRVNEQFF.

Points on this clonotype: Since a much larger clone is just one base distant, this may be a read error. The chain recombines TRBV7-6 with TRBJ1-6; 9 positions agree with TRBD1. Germline CDR1 and CDR2: SGHVS and FNYEAQ. The CDR3 sequence is 14 residues long. The CDR3 reads CTSSLGTGYSPLHF. As DNA, the CDR3 is TGTACCAGCAGCTTAGGGACAGGGTATTCACCCCTCCACTTT.

There are many counts of this clonotype. This chain uses TRBV20-1 with TRBJ2-1; D remains unclear. This CDR3 contains 14 residues. V gave up 0 bases and J gave up 11 bases, with 17 bases separating them. Germline CDR1 DFQATT, CDR2 SNEGSKA (reference sequence). CDR3 protein: CSARDSSRTGQQFF. The CDR3 coding sequence is TGCAGTGCTAGAGACTCCTCCCGAACTGGGCAGCAGTTCTTC.

This clonotype showed up just a few times. The rearrangement links TRBV5-1 to TRBJ1-2, with 7 bases identical to TRBD1. The CDR3 is 16 residues long. CDR1 and CDR2 (germline): SGHRS, YFSETQ. J was trimmed by 4 bases and V by 4 bases; bases with no gene match: 13. CDR3 DNA: TGCGCCAGCAGCCCTACCCCCGACAGGGATACCTATGGCTACACCTTC. Translating gives CASSPTPDRDTYGYTF.

This clonotype was seen repeatedly, ten times or more. J is TRBJ2-1 and V is TRBV10-3, with 9 nucleotides matching TRBD1. The CDR3 extends over 13 amino acids. Germline-derived CDR1 and CDR2 are ENHRY and SYGVKD. With 10 bases clipped from V and 6 bases from J, the junction kept 7 bases outside the gene matches. CDR3 in amino acids: CATRPGQGNEQFF. As DNA, the CDR3 is TGTGCCACCAGACCGGGACAGGGCAATGAGCAGTTCTTC.

The genes are TRBV7-3 and TRBJ2-5; 11 positions agree with TRBD2. This CDR3 has 17 residues. Germline V CDR1 and CDR2: SGHTA, FQGTGA. V was pared by 4 bases and J by 3 bases, with 10 bases of the junction left unmatched. Here the CDR3 reads CASSSGTSGIIEETQYF. The CDR3 region has the DNA TGTGCCAGCAGCTCCGGGACTAGCGGTATCATAGAAGAGACCCAGTACTTC.

This clonotype was picked up many times. The chain combines TRBV20-1 with TRBJ2-7, with 8 bases identical to TRBD1. The J segment lost 2 bases and the V segment lost 1 base, leaving 7 bases of the junction unmatched. The germline V gene has CDR1 DFQATT and CDR2 SNEGSKA (reference sequence). The CDR3 contains 15 residues. CDR3 coding DNA: TGCAGTGCTAGAGGCCCGACAGGGGATCCCTACGAGCAGTACTTC. Translated, it gives CSARGPTGDPYEQYF.

As to this clonotype: This may be a read error, as it is one base from a much larger clone. The V call is TRBV5-5, the J call TRBJ1-5, with unresolved D. Germline CDR1 is SGHKS and CDR2 is YYEKEE (reference sequence). The CDR3 has 15 residues. V was pared by 4 bases and J by 3 bases, with 14 bases between. CDR3 nucleotide sequence: TGTGCCAGCAGCGCCACAGATTATACCAATCAGCCCCAGCATTTT. Translation gives CASSATDYTNQPQHF.

This clonotype was seen a handful of times. The rearrangement links TRBV6-2 or TRBV6-3 to TRBJ2-7, with TRBD2 matching over 7 bases. CDR1 is MNHEY, CDR2 SVGEGT, per germline. The CDR3 consists of 14 residues. The J segment lost 2 bases and the V segment lost 5 bases, leaving 6 bases of the junction unmatched. As DNA, the CDR3 is TGTGCCAGCAGTCCTCCTGGGGGGGCCTACGAGCAGTACTTC. As protein: CASSPPGGAYEQYF.

This clonotype was detected many times. CDR3 nucleotides: TGCAGCGTTGAGGAAAGTAGACACCCTACGTACAATGAGCAGTTCTTC. This encodes CSVEESRHPTYNEQFF. This rearrangement joins TRBV29-1 to TRBJ2-1; D gene uncertain. V lost 3 bases, J lost 4 bases, and 19 bases lay in between. CDR1 is SQVTM, CDR2 ANQGSEA, per germline. The CDR3 sequence is 16 residues long.

This clonotype came up many times. The chain links TRBV6-6 to TRBJ2-3; no reliable D call. V lost 0 bases to trimming and J lost 6 bases, with 7 bases between them. The germline gives CDR1 MNHNY, CDR2 SVGAGI (reference sequence). This CDR3 has 13 amino acids. CDR3 amino acids: CASSYSIRDTQYF. The CDR3 bases are TGTGCCAGCAGTTACTCGATTCGGGATACGCAGTATTTT.

This clonotype was seen a few times. The V gene is TRBV28, the J gene TRBJ2-7; TRBD2 agrees at 7 bases. There are 13 residues in the CDR3. V lost 3 bases, J lost 6 bases, and 5 bases stayed unmatched. The germline V gene has CDR1 MDHEN and CDR2 SYDVKM. The CDR3 region has the DNA TGTGCCAGCAGTTTGCTTGGGGGGGGCGAGCAGTACGTC. Encoded protein: CASSLLGGGEQYV.

The table lists this clonotype with a few counts. This chain links TRBV25-1 with TRBJ1-2; D not resolved. CDR3 length: 14 residues. CDR1 is MGHDK and CDR2 is SYGVNS in the germline V gene. V lost 0 bases to trimming and J lost 4 bases, with 9 bases between them. The CDR3 region is CASSEYAVGYGYTF. In DNA, the CDR3 is TGTGCCAGCAGTGAATATGCGGTCGGCTATGGCTACACCTTC.

This clonotype appeared a few times. The chain is built from TRBV7-9 and TRBJ2-7, with D unresolved. Germline values: CDR1 SEHNR, CDR2 FQNEAQ (reference sequence). Trimming removed 5 bases from V and 0 bases from J, with 14 bases in between. The CDR3 runs 15 residues. CDR3 bases: TGTGCCAGCAGCCACGGTGGTGGGGACTCCTACGAGCAGTACTTC. Protein sequence: CASSHGGGDSYEQYF.

The chain uses TRBV10-1 and TRBJ2-5; D gene unclear. CDR1 and CDR2 from the germline V gene are WNHNN and SYGVQD (reference sequence). Trimming pared 4 bases from V and 3 bases from J, leaving 9 bases between. This CDR3 has 13 amino acids. The CDR3 bases are TGCGCCAGCAGTGTAGACGGAGAAGAGACCCAGTACTTC. Translating it yields CASSVDGEETQYF.

V usage is TRBV11-2 and J usage is TRBJ1-1; possibly TRBD1 for D (6 bases). This CDR3 spans 13 amino acids. V lost 3 bases to trimming and J lost 6 bases, with 11 bases between them. Per germline, CDR1 SGHAT and CDR2 FQNNGV. In nucleotides, the CDR3 is TGTGCCAGCAGCTTGGGGAGGGGGTCTGAAGCTTTCTTT. It yields the protein CASSLGRGSEAFF. Combining the CDR3 with reference TRBV11-2 and TRBJ1-1 gives the whole variable domain EAGVAQSPRYKIIEKRQSVAFWCNPISGHATLYWYQQILGQGPKLLIQFQNNGVVDDSQLPKDRFSAERLKGVDSTLKIQPAKLEDSAVYLCASSLGRGSEAFFGQGTRLTVV.

In this sample, this clonotype turned up a few times. The V and J genes are TRBV20-1 and TRBJ1-2, with D perhaps matching TRBD1 (6 bases). The CDR3 length is 17 residues. CDR1 DFQATT and CDR2 SNEGSKA come from the germline V gene (reference sequence). In nucleotides, the CDR3 is TGCGGGAGTCGCACGGACAGCGGCCTTATACCAAACTATGGCTACACCTTC. It translates to CGSRTDSGLIPNYGYTF.

The chain carries TRBV28 and TRBJ1-5; D not resolved. CDR3 length: 15 amino acids. Germline-derived CDR1 and CDR2 are MDHEN and SYDVKM. Trimming took off 3 bases at V and 0 bases at J, with 9 bases between the two ends. Here the CDR3 reads CASSFDDYSNQPQHF. CDR3 DNA: TGTGCCAGCAGTTTCGATGACTATAGCAATCAGCCCCAGCATTTT. Combining the CDR3 with reference TRBV28 and TRBJ1-5 gives the whole variable domain DVKVTQSSRYLVKRTGEKVFLECVQDMDHENMFWYRQDPGLGLRLIYFSYDVKMKEKGDIPEGYSVSREKKERFSLILESASTNQTSMYLCASSFDDYSNQPQHFGDGTRLSIL.

Only a few counts were recorded for this clonotype. J is TRBJ2-1 and V is TRBV7-2, with D possibly being TRBD2 (6 bases). This CDR3 has 16 residues. CDR1 SGHTA and CDR2 FQGNSA come from the germline V gene. Trimming pared 2 bases from V and 1 base from J, leaving 12 bases between. The CDR3 sequence is CASSLSRGISYNEQFF. The CDR3 DNA reads as TGTGCCAGCAGCTTATCCCGGGGGATTTCCTACAATGAGCAGTTCTTC. Combining the CDR3 with reference TRBV7-2 and TRBJ2-1 gives the whole variable domain GAGVSQSPSNKVTEKGKDVELRCDPISGHTALYWYRQSLGQGLEFLIYFQGNSAPDKSGLPSDRFSAERTGGSVSTLTIQRTQQEDSAVYLCASSLSRGISYNEQFFGPGTRLTVL.

The V gene is TRBV5-2, the J gene TRBJ2-5; the table's D call TRBD1 went unverified against the DNA. TRBV5-2 is labeled a pseudogene. This CDR3 has 12 residues. CDR3 in amino acids: CAMSVSGYLRDF. Here the CDR3 DNA reads TGTGCCATGAGCGTCTCAGGGTACCTTCGGGACTTC.

This clonotype was seen a handful of times. This chain joins TRBV21-1 and TRBJ2-2; the listed D gene, TRBD2, was not tested against the DNA. TRBV21-1 has pseudogene status. The CDR3 contains 14 residues. The CDR3, as DNA: TGTGCCACCCCGCTCAGGGAGAACACCGGGGAGCTGTTTTTT. It yields the protein CATPLRENTGELFF.

This clonotype was picked up a small number of times. The chain joins TRBV30 to TRBJ2-7; TRBD1 is a possible D gene (6 bases). The CDR3 length is 13 residues. V was trimmed by 1 base and J by 6 bases, leaving 13 bases between them. Germline lookup yields CDR1 GTSNPN and CDR2 SVGIG (reference sequence). DNA for the CDR3: TGTGCCTGGAGTGGGGGGCACGGAGGCGAGCAGTACTTC. Amino acids: CAWSGGHGGEQYF.